The rows below give T cell receptor beta chains drawn from one sample of a study of blood T cell repertoires in COVID-19. Using immunoSEQ multiplex PCR, the repertoire was profiled, and TCRdb retains in-frame clones only, with some absent. Among fewer than 140,000 clones listed, 76% were seen once. Sequenced sample: peripheral blood. The receptors here all came from an elderly man with COVID-19, enrolled during active disease. Both conserved end residues are trimmed from each CDR3. Clone sizes are given selectively: once, few, many, or a class where the clone is expanded.

TRBJ2-2 | 12 | TRBV2 | once | ASKGVVGTGELF
TRBJ1-5 | 14 | TRBV6-2/TRBV6-3 | few | ASSYNQGRGDQPQH
TRBJ1-5 | 12 | TRBV30 | - | AWDRQGGNQPQH
TRBJ2-2 | 17 | TRBV7-3 | - | ASSLTPGGTLPNTGELF
TRBJ1-2 | 11 | TRBV28 | - | ASSRTGNYGYT
TRBJ2-5 | 12 | TRBV10-3 | few | ATSASGAQETQY
TRBJ2-7 | 14 | TRBV18 | - | ASSPWEREDSYEQY
TRBJ2-7 | 11 | TRBV25-1 | - | AKPGTGPYEQY
TRBJ1-2 | 11 | TRBV27 | - | ASSSGQGYGYT
TRBJ2-3 | 13 | TRBV9 | - | ASSVAYGDQDTQY
TRBJ2-7 | 17 | TRBV30 | - | AWRGSGTSGAGGSYEQY
TRBJ2-7 | 8 | TRBV20-1 | - | SAGGYEQY
TRBJ2-6 | 15 | TRBV19 | - | ASSITGHTSGANVLT
TRBJ2-5 | 13 | TRBV2 | few | ASSPGLAGAETQY
TRBJ1-5 | 11 | TRBV20-1 | - | SASGRVNQPQH
TRBJ2-3 | 13 | TRBV5-8 | - | ASSWGVVGTDTQY
TRBJ2-5 | 13 | TRBV30 | few | AWSLLAGDGETQY
TRBJ2-5 | 12 | TRBV21-1 | - | ASSKGQGGETQY
TRBJ1-5 | 15 | TRBV19 | - | ASTGGWLLGSNQPQH
TRBJ1-3 | 13 | TRBV28 | - | ASRETGGWGNTIY
TRBJ1-5 | 11 | TRBV6-6 | - | ASGGSRDQPQH